The source of this TCR beta chain is a study of blood T cells in healthy people across ages. Sample-barcoded 5' priming and a J-beta primer mix drove a second PCR of 7 to 11 cycles. Tags on each cDNA molecule came from a template-switch adaptor with 12 random nucleotides. MiXCR, run by TCRdb on the 5' RACE reads, gives a single entry per CDR3 protein. This sample has approximately 730,000 distinct CDR3 sequences, with 50% to 65% found just once. The study recruited healthy Caucasian donors from Russia who were aged roughly 6 to 90. For every donor, a draw yielded ten milliliters of peripheral blood. Findings and limits, study-wide: When set beside aged donors, long-lived donors presented more naive CD4+ cells and higher diversity.

With regard to this clonotype: Its antigen is unknown.

Sequenced: blood. The TCR comes from a man older than 75 in good health.

The CDR3 sequence: CASSSSGNHRDAYF. CDR3 nucleotides: TGTGCCAGCAGTTCCTCGGGCAATCACAGAGACGCGTATTTT. The V gene is TRBV6-6, the J gene TRBJ2-3; D unclear. V lost 4 bases to trimming and J lost 14 bases, with 22 bases between them. The CDR3 has 14 amino acids. CDR1 MNHNY and CDR2 SVGAGI come from the germline V gene (reference sequence).